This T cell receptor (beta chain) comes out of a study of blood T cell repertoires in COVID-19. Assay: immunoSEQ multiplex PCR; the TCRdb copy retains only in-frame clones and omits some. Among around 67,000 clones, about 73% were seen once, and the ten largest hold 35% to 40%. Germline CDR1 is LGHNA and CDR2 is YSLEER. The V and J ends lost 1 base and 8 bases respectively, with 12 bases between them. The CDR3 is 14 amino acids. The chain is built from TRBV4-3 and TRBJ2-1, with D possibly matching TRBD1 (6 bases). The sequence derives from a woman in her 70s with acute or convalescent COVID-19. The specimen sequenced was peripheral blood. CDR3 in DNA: TGCGCCAGCAGCCAAGGGTTCAGGGGAGATGAGCAGTTCTTC. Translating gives CASSQGFRGDEQFF.